The entry that follows covers one TCR beta chain sequence. A much larger clone lies one base from this, so it may be a read error. TCRdb reprocessed the PCR reads via MiXCR and lists one record per CDR3 protein. Among hundreds of thousands of distinct CDR3 sequences listed, 20% were seen once. The CDR3 is made up of 15 amino acids. The germline gives CDR1 GTSNPN, CDR2 SVGIG (reference sequence). The source of the sample is a study of molecular identifiers for immune sequencing clone quantification. The J gene is TRBJ2-3, the V gene TRBV30, with 9 nucleotides matching TRBD1. The sequenced material came from naive CD8+ T cells from blood, with Jurkat cell RNA spiked in. Subset in this sample: FACS-sorted CD8+CD4-CCR7+CD45RA+ naive T cells. The clonotype comes from a human donor in good health. Some libraries in this study had Jurkat cell RNA spiked in. The chain's CDR3 is CASDRDRALTGTQYF. In nucleotides, the CDR3 is TGTGCCTCCGACCGGGACAGGGCCCTCACAGGTACGCAGTATTTT.